This is a list of T cell receptor beta chains from one sample in a study of early T cells in non-severe SARS-CoV-2 infection. TCRdb processed the 5' RACE reads anew with MiXCR; each CDR3 protein has one entry. The sample carries fewer than 30,000 distinct CDR3 sequences, about 4.8% recorded once. The sample taken for sequencing was whole blood. These receptors all come from an adult who was a healthcare worker with PCR-confirmed SARS-CoV-2 infection or an uninfected control (not recorded which). CDR3s include the opening cysteine and the closing phenylalanine or tryptophan. The order of the fields is clone size, D gene, V gene, CDR3 length, J gene, CDR3 DNA, CDR3 protein. A D gene is named only where the DNA matches it firmly. Expanded clones get a size class; other rows say once, few or many, or leave the size out.

>many|-|TRBV6-1|14|TRBJ1-3
TGTGCCAGCAGTGACCACGACAGGTCCGGCACCATATATTTT
CASSDHDRSGTIYF
>many|TRBD1|TRBV7-9|14|TRBJ2-7
TGTGCCAGCAGCTTATCCGGGACAGGGAAGGAGCAGTACTTC
CASSLSGTGKEQYF
>-|TRBD1|TRBV18|19|TRBJ1-1
TGTGCCAGCTCACCACTCAATGTGGGACAGGGACTTATGAACACTGAAGCTTTCTTT
CASSPLNVGQGLMNTEAFF
>many|-|TRBV7-6|14|TRBJ2-7
TGTGCCAGCAGCCTTAAGGACAGTACCTACGAGCAGTACTTC
CASSLKDSTYEQYF
>many|TRBD1|TRBV7-9|17|TRBJ2-4
TGTGCCAGCAGTTACGTACCATCTCAGGGGGTGTGGTTCATTCAGTACTTC
CASSYVPSQGVWFIQYF
>once|-|TRBV3-1|14|TRBJ1-1
TGTGCCAGCAGCCTAACAAACTGGAACACTGAAGCTTTCTTT
CASSLTNWNTEAFF
>many|-|TRBV19|12|TRBJ2-5
TGTGCCAGTAGCAACGCAGTAGAGACCCAGTACTTC
CASSNAVETQYF
>many|TRBD2|TRBV7-2|13|TRBJ2-5
TGTGCCAGCAGCTTAGGACTAGCGGAGACCCAGTACTTC
CASSLGLAETQYF
>many|-|TRBV18|17|TRBJ1-6
TGTGCCAGCTCACCATGGGTTCGGACAGCCTATAATTCACCCCTCCACTTT
CASSPWVRTAYNSPLHF
>many|TRBD1|TRBV18|13|TRBJ2-5
TGTGCCAGCTCACAGTACAGGGGAGAGACCCAGTACTTC
CASSQYRGETQYF
>many|-|TRBV14|18|TRBJ1-6
TGTGCCAGCAGCCAATTGTCTACCGGGACAAAAAGGAATTCACCCCTCCACTTT
CASSQLSTGTKRNSPLHF
>few|-|TRBV18|13|TRBJ1-1
TGTGCCAGCCCCCAGATGGCTAACACTGAAGCTTTCTTT
CASPQMANTEAFF
>-|TRBD2|TRBV7-2|14|TRBJ2-7
TGTGCCAGCAGCCGTGGACTAGCGAATTACGAGCAGTACTTC
CASSRGLANYEQYF
>-|-|TRBV4-2|15|TRBJ1-3
TGTGCCAGCAGCCAAAAGTCGGGTTCTGGAAACACCATATATTTT
CASSQKSGSGNTIYF
>many|TRBD1|TRBV28|11|TRBJ1-1
TGTGCCAGCAGGACAGGGCGTGGAGCTTTCTTT
CASRTGRGAFF
>many|TRBD2|TRBV12-3/TRBV12-4|15|TRBJ2-7
TGTGCCAGCAGTTTAGGTCCTACGGGGGGGTACGAGCAGTACTTC
CASSLGPTGGYEQYF
>many|-|TRBV9|15|TRBJ1-1
TGTGCCAGCAGCGTAGGGGGGCCACTGAACACTGAAGCTTTCTTT
CASSVGGPLNTEAFF
>many|-|TRBV29-1|12|TRBJ1-2
TGCAGCGTTGAACGGGATAGCTATGGCTACACCTTC
CSVERDSYGYTF
>many|TRBD1|TRBV29-1|14|TRBJ2-1
TGCAGCGTTGAAAGCAGGGACAGGGGGAATGAGCAGTTCTTC
CSVESRDRGNEQFF
>many|-|TRBV2|17|TRBJ2-5
TGTGCCAGCAGTGAGGGTCTTAGGGGCCCCAATCTGGAGACCCAGTACTTC
CASSEGLRGPNLETQYF
>many|-|TRBV12-3/TRBV12-4|13|TRBJ2-7
TGTGCCAGCGCCTGGGTCTATCGGGACGAGCAGTACTTC
CASAWVYRDEQYF
>-|-|TRBV6-6|16|TRBJ1-2
TGTGCCAGCAGATCTAAGATCGGGGACTTAGGTTTTGGCTACACCTTC
CASRSKIGDLGFGYTF
>many|TRBD1|TRBV7-9|15|TRBJ2-7
TGTGCCAGCAGCCAACCGGGACAGGGGGCCCACGAGCAGTACTTC
CASSQPGQGAHEQYF
>few|-|TRBV30|15|TRBJ1-1
TGTGCCTGGAGTGTAAACCGGGGGCCGTACACTGAAGCTTTCTTT
CAWSVNRGPYTEAFF
>many|-|TRBV11-2|13|TRBJ1-5
TGTGCCAGCAGCTTAGCAGAGTATCAGCCCCAGCATTTT
CASSLAEYQPQHF
>-|-|TRBV28|14|TRBJ1-1
TGTGCCAGCAGGGGACCCGACGGTCACACTGAAGCTTTCTTT
CASRGPDGHTEAFF
>many|-|TRBV12-3/TRBV12-4|13|TRBJ2-1
TGTGCCAGCAGCCTCTCGGTTCTCAATGAGCAGTTCTTC
CASSLSVLNEQFF
>few|TRBD1|TRBV3-1|16|TRBJ2-3
TGTGCCAGCAGCCAAGTCTGGACAGGGAAGGCGGATACGCAGTATTTT
CASSQVWTGKADTQYF
>many|TRBD1|TRBV14|16|TRBJ2-7
TGTGCCAGCAGCCACGCCCGGGACAGACGTAGTGGTGAGCAGTACTTC
CASSHARDRRSGEQYF
>-|-|TRBV7-9|13|TRBJ2-1
TGTGCCAGCAGCCAAACAGGGTACAATGAGCAGTTCTTC
CASSQTGYNEQFF
>many|-|TRBV5-6|13|TRBJ2-1
TGTGCCAGCAGCTCAAACAGCGCAGGTGAGCAGTTCTTC
CASSSNSAGEQFF
>many|TRBD2|TRBV10-3|19|TRBJ2-3
TGTGCCATCAGTACGACTAGCGGGGGAACCACCTCTAGCACAGATACGCAGTATTTT
CAISTTSGGTTSSTDTQYF
>many|TRBD1|TRBV12-3/TRBV12-4|14|TRBJ1-1
TGTGCCAGCAGTTTAGCTGACAGGGCTGCTGAAGCTTTCTTT
CASSLADRAAEAFF
>many|-|TRBV7-2|13|TRBJ1-4
TGTGCCAGCAGAGGGCCGAATAATGAAAAACTGTTTTTT
CASRGPNNEKLFF
>many|-|TRBV29-1|13|TRBJ2-5
TGCAGCGGTTGCCACAGGGAGGGGGAGACCCAGTACTTC
CSGCHREGETQYF
>-|-|TRBV27|15|TRBJ2-6
TGTGCCAGCACCACGCTCGAGGCGTACCCAAACGTCCTGACTTTC
CASTTLEAYPNVLTF
>many|TRBD1|TRBV2|16|TRBJ2-5
TGTGCCAGCAGTGAAGCGATGACAGGGGGCGACGGGACCCAGTACTTC
CASSEAMTGGDGTQYF
>many|-|TRBV29-1|12|TRBJ1-1
TGCAGCGTTGACAGGGCGAACACTGAAGCTTTCTTT
CSVDRANTEAFF
>many|-|TRBV7-2|16|TRBJ1-6
TGTGCCAGCAGCTTTACGGGGTCCAAGGGTAGTTCACCCCTCCACTTT
CASSFTGSKGSSPLHF
>many|-|TRBV6-6|14|TRBJ2-7
TGTGCCAGCGAAAGGGCAGTAGCTACCAACGAGCAGTACTTC
CASERAVATNEQYF
>many|-|TRBV5-1|14|TRBJ2-3
TGCGCCAGCAGTACGCACAGACGCACAGATACGCAGTATTTT
CASSTHRRTDTQYF
>-|TRBD1|TRBV5-6|17|TRBJ2-6
TGTGCCAGCAGCTTCGGGACAGAATCCTCTGGGGCCAACGTCCTGACTTTC
CASSFGTESSGANVLTF
>many|-|TRBV28|14|TRBJ2-7
TGTGCCAGCAGTAGGGACCGAGCGCCCTACGAGCAGTACTTC
CASSRDRAPYEQYF
>many|-|TRBV11-2|17|TRBJ1-6
TGTGCCAGCAGCTTAGATCTGGATAGCTCCTATAATTCACCCCTCCACTTT
CASSLDLDSSYNSPLHF
>many|TRBD2|TRBV2|16|TRBJ2-1
TGTGCCAGCAGAATAGCGGGGGGCAGCTCCTACAATGAGCAGTTCTTC
CASRIAGGSSYNEQFF
>-|-|TRBV27|15|TRBJ2-5
TGTGCCAGCAGTTTATCGGACCCGTACCAAGAGACCCAGTACTTC
CASSLSDPYQETQYF
>many|-|TRBV18|17|TRBJ1-5
TGTGCCAGCTCACCACCAACAGGTCAGGGCCTCAATCAGCCCCAGCATTTT
CASSPPTGQGLNQPQHF
>-|-|TRBV5-1|14|TRBJ2-3
TGCGCCAGCAGCTTGGAGACGCCGAGGGATACGCAGTATTTT
CASSLETPRDTQYF
>many|-|TRBV30|13|TRBJ1-3
TGTGCCTGGTCGAAGAGGTCTGGAAACACCATATATTTT
CAWSKRSGNTIYF
>many|-|TRBV19|14|TRBJ1-5
TGTGCCAGTACTCATCAGGGTCCCAATCAGCCCCAGCATTTT
CASTHQGPNQPQHF
>many|-|TRBV7-9|10|TRBJ2-7
TGTGCCAGCAGTCGGGAGGAGCAGTACTTC
CASSREEQYF
>many|-|TRBV28|12|TRBJ1-2
TGTGCCAGCAGTTTAAATGGGAAGGGCTACACCTTC
CASSLNGKGYTF
>many|-|TRBV20-1|14|TRBJ1-1
TGCAGTGCTCCACGGACAGCAATGAACACTGAAGCTTTCTTT
CSAPRTAMNTEAFF